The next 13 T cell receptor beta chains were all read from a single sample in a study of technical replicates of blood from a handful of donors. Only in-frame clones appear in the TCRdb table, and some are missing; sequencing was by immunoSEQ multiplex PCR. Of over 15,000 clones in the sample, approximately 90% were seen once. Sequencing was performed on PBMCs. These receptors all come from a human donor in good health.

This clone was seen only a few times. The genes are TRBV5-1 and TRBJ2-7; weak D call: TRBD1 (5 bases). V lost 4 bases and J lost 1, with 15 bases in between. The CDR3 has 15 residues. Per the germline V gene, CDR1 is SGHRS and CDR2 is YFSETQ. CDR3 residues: CASSPDSSTSYEQYF. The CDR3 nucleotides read TGCGCCAGCAGCCCAGACAGCTCTACTTCCTACGAGCAGTACTTC.

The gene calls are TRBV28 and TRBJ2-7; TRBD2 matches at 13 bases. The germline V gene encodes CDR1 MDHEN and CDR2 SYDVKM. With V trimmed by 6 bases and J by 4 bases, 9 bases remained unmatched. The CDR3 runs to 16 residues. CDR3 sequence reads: CASSLDGTSGTYEQYF. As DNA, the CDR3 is TGTGCCAGCAGCCTGGATGGGACTAGCGGGACTTACGAGCAGTACTTC.

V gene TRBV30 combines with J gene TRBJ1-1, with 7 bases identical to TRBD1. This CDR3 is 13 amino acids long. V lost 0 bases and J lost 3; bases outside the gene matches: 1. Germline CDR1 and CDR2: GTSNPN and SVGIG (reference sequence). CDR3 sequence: CAWSVQGDTEAFF. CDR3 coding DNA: TGTGCCTGGAGTGTCCAGGGGGACACTGAAGCTTTCTTT.

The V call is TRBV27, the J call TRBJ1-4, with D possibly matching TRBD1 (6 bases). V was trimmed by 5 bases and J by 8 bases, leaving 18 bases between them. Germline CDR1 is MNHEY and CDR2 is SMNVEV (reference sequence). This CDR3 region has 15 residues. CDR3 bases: TGTGCCAGCAGTCGCGATGTCATCCAGGGGGAAAAACTGTTTTTT. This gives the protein CASSRDVIQGEKLFF.

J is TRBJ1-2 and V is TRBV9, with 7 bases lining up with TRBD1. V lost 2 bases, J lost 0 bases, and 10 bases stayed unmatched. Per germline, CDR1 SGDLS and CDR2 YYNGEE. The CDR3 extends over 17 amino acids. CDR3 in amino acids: CASSVEAGGGTNYGYTF. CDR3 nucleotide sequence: TGTGCCAGCAGCGTGGAGGCAGGGGGAGGAACTAACTATGGCTACACCTTC.

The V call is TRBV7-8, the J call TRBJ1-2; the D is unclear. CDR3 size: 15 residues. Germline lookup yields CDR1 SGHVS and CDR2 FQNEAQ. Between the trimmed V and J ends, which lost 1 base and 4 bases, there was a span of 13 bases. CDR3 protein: CASSLGSSGVYGYTF. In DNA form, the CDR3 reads TGTGCCAGCAGCTTAGGTTCGTCCGGGGTCTATGGCTACACCTTC.

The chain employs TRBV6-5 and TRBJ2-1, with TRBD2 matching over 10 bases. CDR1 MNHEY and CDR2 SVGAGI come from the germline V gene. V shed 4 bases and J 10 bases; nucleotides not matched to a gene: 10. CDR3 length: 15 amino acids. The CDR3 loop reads CASSSTGTSAQEQFF. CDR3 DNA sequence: TGTGCCAGCAGTTCGACCGGGACTAGCGCCCAAGAGCAGTTCTTC.

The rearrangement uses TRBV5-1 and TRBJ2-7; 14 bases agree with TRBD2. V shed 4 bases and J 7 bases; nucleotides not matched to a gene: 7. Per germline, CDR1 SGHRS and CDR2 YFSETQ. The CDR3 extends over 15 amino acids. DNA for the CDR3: TGCGCCAGCAGCCAGCCGGGACTAGCGGGAGTTGAGCAGTACTTC. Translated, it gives CASSQPGLAGVEQYF.

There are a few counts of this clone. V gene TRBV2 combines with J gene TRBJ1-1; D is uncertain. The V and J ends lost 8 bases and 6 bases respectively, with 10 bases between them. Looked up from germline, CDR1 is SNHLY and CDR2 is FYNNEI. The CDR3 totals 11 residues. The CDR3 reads CASREGSEAFF. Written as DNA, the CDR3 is TGTGCCAGCCGAGAGGGCTCTGAAGCTTTCTTT. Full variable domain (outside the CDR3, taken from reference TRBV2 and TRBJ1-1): EPEVTQTPSHQVTQMGQEVILRCVPISNHLYFYWYRQILGQKVEFLVSFYNNEISEKSEIFDDQFSVERPDGSNFTLKIRSTKLEDSAMYFCASREGSEAFFGQGTRLTVV.

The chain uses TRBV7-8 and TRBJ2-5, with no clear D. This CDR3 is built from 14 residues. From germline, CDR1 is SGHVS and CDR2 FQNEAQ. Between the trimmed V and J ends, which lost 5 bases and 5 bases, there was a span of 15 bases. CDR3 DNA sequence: TGTGCCAGCAGCGTGTCAGGCCTTATTGAGACCCAGTACTTC. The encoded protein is CASSVSGLIETQYF.

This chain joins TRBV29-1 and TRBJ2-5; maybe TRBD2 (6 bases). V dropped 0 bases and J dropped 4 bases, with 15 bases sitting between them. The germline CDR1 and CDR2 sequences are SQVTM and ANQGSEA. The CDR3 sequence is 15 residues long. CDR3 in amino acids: CSVEDAGREAETQYF. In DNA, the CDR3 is TGCAGCGTTGAAGATGCGGGCAGGGAGGCAGAGACCCAGTACTTC.

The CDR3 DNA sequence: TGTGCCTGGGAGACAGCCGATTACAATGAGCAGTTCTTC. Encoded protein: CAWETADYNEQFF. The chain uses TRBV30 and TRBJ2-1; a possible D gene is TRBD1 (5 bases). V was cut by 5 bases and J by 4 bases, with 12 bases left in between. The germline V gene encodes CDR1 GTSNPN and CDR2 SVGIG (reference sequence). The CDR3 has 13 amino acids.

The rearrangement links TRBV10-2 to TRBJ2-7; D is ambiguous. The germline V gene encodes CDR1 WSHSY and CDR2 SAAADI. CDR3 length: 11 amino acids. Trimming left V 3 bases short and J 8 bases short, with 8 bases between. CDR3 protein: CASSDGQQQYF. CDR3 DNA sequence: TGCGCCAGCAGTGATGGGCAGCAGCAGTACTTC.